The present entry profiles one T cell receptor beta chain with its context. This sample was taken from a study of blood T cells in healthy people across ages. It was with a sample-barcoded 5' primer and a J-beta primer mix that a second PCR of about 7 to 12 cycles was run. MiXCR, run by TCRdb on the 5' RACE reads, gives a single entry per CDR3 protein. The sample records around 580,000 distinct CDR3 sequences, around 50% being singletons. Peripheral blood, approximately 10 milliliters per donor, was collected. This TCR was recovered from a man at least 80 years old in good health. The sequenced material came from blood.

The chain's CDR3 is CASGLRDRYNEQFF. The CDR3, as DNA: TGTGCTAGTGGCCTAAGGGACAGGTACAATGAGCAGTTCTTC. The chain recombines TRBV12-5 with TRBJ2-1; 8 positions agree with TRBD1. Unmatched junction bases numbered 5, after V lost 6 bases and J lost 4 bases. Germline lookup yields CDR1 LGHNT and CDR2 FRNRAP. The CDR3 loop spans 14 amino acids.